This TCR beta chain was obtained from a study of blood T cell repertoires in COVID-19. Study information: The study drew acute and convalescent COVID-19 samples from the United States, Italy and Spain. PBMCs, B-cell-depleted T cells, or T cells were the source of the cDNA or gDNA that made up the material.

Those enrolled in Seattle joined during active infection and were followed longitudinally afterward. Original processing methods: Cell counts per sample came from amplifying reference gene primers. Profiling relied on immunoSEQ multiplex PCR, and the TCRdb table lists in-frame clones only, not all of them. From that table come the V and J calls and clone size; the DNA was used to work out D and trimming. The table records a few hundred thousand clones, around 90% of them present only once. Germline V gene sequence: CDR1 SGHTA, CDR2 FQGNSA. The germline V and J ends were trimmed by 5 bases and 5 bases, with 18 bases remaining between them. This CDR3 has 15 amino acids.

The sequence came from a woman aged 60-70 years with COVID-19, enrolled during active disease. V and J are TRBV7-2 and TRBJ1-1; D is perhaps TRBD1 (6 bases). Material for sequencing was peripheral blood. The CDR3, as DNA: TGTGCCAGCAGCCCCTACATGGACAGCCCAACTGAAGCTTTCTTT. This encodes CASSPYMDSPTEAFF.